This TCR beta chain came from a study of blood T cell repertoires in COVID-19. Study-wide background: The analysed material was cDNA or gDNA that came from T cells, B-cell-depleted T cells, or PBMCs.

Produced via immunoSEQ multiplex PCR; TCRdb's table is partial and in-frame only. In the table there are more than 85,000 clones, more than 65% of which are singletons. This CDR3 region has 16 residues. CDR1 LGHNT and CDR2 FRNRAP come from the germline V gene. V was trimmed by 1 base and J by 2 bases, leaving 12 bases between them. The chain employs TRBV12-5 and TRBJ2-1; maybe TRBD2 (5 bases). Input material: peripheral blood. The sequence came from a man aged 60 to 75 with acute or convalescent COVID-19. CDR3 amino acids: CASGLASGITYNEQFF. For the CDR3, the DNA is TGTGCTAGTGGTTTGGCCTCGGGGATCACCTACAATGAGCAGTTCTTC.